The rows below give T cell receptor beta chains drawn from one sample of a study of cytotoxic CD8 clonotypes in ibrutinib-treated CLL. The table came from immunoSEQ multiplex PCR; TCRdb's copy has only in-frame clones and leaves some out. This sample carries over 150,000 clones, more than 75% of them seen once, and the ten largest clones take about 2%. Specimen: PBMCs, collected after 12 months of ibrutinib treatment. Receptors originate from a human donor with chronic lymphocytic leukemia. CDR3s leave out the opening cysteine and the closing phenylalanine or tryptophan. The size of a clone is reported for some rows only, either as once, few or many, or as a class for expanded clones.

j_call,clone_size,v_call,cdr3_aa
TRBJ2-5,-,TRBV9,ASSSRGSGGASGETQY
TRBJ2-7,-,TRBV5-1,ASSSPASGSYEQY
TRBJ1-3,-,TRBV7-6,ASSLVTVLGERFGNTIY
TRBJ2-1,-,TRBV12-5,ASGLVAGLASGRDYNEQF
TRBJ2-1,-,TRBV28,ATQGGDKSSYNEQF
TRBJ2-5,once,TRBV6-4,ASSDSGGTGETQY
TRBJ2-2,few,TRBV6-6,ASTGGMGTGELF
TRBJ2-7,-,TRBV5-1,ASSLRGREQY
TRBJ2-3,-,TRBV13,ASSLQGPGTDTQY
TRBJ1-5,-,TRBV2,ASQGLGQPQH
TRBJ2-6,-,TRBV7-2,ASSLVRGGTGANVLT